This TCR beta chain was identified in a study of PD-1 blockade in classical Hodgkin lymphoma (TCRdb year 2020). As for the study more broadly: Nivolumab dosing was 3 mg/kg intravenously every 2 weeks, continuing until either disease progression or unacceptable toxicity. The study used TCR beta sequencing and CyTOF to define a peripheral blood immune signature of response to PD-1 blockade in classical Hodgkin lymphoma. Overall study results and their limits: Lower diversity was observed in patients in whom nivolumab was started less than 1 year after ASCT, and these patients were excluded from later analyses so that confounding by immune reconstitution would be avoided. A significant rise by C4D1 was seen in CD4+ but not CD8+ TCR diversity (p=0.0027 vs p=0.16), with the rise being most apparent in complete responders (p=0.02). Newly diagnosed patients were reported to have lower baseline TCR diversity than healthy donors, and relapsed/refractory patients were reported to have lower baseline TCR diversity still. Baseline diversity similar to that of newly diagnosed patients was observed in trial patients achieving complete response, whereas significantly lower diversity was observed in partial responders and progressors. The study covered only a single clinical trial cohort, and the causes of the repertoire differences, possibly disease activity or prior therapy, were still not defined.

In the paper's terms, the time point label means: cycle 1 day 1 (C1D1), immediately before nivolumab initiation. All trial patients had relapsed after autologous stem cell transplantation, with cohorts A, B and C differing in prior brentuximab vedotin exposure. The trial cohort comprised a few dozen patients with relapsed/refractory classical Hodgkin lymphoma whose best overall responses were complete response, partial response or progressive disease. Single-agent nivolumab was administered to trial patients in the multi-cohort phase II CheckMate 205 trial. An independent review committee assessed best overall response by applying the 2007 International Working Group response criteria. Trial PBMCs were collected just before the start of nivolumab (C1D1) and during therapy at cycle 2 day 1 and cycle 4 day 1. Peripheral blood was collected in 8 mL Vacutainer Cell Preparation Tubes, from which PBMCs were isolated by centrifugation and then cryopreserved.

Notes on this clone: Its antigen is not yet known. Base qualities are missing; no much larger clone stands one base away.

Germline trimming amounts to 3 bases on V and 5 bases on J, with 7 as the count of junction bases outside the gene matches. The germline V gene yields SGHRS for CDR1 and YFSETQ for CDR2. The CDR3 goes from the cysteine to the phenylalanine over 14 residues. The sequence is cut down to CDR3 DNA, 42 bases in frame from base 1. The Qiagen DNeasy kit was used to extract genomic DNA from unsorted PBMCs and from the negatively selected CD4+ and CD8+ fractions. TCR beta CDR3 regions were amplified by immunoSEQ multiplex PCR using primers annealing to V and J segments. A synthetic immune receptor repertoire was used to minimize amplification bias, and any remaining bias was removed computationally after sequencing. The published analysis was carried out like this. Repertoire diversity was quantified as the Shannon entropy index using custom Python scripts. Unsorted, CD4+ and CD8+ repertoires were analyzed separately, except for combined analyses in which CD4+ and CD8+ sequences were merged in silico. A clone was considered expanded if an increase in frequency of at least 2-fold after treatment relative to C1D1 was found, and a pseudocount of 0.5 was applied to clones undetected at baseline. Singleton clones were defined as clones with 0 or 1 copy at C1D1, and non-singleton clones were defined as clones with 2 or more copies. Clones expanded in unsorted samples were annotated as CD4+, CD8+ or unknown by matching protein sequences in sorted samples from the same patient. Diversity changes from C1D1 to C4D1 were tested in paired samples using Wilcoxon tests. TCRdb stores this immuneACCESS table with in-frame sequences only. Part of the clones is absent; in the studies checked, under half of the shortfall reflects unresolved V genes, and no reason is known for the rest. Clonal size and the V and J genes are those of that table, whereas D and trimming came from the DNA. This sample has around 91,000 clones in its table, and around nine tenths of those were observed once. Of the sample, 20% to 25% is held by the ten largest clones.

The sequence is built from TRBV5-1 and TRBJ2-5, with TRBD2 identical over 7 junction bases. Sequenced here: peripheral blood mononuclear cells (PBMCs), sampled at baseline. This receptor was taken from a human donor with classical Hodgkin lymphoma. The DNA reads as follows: TGCGCCAGCAGCTACGGAACGCGGGGGGAGACCCAGTACTTC. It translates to CASSYGTRGETQYF.